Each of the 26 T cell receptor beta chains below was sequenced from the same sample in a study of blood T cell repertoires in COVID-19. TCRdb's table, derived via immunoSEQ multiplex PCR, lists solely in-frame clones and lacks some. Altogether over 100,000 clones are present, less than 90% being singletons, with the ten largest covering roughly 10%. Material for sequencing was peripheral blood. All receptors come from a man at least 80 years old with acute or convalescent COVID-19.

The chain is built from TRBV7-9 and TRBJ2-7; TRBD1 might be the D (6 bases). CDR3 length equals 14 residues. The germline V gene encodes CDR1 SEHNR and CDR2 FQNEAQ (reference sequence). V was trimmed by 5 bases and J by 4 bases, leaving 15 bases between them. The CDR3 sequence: CASSPQGTSYEQYF. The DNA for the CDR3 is TGTGCCAGCAGCCCCCAGGGGACATCTTACGAGCAGTACTTC.

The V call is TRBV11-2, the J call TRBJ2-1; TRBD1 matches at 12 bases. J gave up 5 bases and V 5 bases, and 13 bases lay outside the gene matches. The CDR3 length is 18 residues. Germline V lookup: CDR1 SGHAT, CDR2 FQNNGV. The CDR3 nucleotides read TGTGCCAGCAGCGGCCGGGACAGGGGGCCGAGACTCCACAATGAGCAGTTCTTC. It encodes CASSGRDRGPRLHNEQFF.

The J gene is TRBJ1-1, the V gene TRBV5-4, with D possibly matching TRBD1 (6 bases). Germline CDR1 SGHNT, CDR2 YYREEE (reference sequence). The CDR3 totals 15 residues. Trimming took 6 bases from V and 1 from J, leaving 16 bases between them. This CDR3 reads CASTLQGVRNTEAFF. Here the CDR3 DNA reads TGTGCCAGCACCTTACAGGGAGTACGGAACACTGAAGCTTTCTTT. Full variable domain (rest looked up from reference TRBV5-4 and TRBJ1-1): ETGVTQSPTHLIKTRGQQVTLRCSSQSGHNTVSWYQQALGQGPQFIFQYYREEENGRGNFPPRFSGLQFPNYSSELNVNALELDDSALYLCASTLQGVRNTEAFFGQGTRLTVV.

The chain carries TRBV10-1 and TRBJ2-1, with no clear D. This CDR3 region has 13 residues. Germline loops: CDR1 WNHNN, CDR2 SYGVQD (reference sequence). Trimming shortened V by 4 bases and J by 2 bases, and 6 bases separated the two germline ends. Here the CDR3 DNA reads TGCGCCAGCAGTGCGGTCGCCTACAATGAGCAGTTCTTC. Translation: CASSAVAYNEQFF.

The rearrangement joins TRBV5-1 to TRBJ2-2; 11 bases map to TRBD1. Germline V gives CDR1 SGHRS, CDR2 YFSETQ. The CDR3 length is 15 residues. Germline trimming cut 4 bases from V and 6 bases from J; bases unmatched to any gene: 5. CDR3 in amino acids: CASSPGQGASGELFF. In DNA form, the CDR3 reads TGCGCCAGCAGCCCAGGACAGGGGGCATCCGGGGAGCTGTTTTTT.

The CDR3, as DNA: TGTGCCATCAGTGATTCACGGACTGAAGCTTTCTTT. Its translation: CAISDSRTEAFF. The genes are TRBV10-3 and TRBJ1-1; no reliable D call. The CDR3 extends over 12 amino acids. Germline CDR1 reads ENHRY; CDR2 reads SYGVKD. The V end lost 3 bases, the J end lost 5 bases, and 7 bases lay between the germline ends.

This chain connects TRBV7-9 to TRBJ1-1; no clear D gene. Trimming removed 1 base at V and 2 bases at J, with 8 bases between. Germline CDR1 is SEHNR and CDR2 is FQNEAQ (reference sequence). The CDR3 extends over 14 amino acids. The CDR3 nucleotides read TGTGCCAGCAGCTTAGGGCACCTTAACACTGAAGCTTTCTTT. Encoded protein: CASSLGHLNTEAFF.

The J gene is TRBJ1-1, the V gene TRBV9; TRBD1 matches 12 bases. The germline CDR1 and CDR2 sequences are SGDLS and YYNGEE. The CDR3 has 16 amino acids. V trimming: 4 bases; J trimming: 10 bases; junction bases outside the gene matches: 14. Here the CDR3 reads CASSQDSGQGAVGAFF. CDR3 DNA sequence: TGTGCCAGCAGCCAGGACTCGGGACAGGGGGCGGTGGGAGCTTTCTTT.

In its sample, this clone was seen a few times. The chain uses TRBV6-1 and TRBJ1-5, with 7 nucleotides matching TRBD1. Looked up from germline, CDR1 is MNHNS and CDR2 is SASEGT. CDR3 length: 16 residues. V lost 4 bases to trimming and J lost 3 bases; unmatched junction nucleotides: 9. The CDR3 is CASSARARGINQPQHF. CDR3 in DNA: TGTGCCAGCAGTGCCCGGGCCAGGGGGATCAATCAGCCCCAGCATTTT.

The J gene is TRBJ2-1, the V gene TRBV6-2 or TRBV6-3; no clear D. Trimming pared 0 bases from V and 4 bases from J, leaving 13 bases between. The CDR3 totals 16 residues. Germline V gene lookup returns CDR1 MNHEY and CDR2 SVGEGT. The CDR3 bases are TGTGCCAGCAGTTACTCAATGAAAACCCGGTACAATGAGCAGTTCTTC. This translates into CASSYSMKTRYNEQFF.

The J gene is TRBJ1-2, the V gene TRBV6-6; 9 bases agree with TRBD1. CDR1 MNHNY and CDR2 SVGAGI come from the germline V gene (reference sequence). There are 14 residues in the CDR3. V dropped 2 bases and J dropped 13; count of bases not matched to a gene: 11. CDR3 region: CASSYQPQGAMGTF. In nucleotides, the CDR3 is TGTGCCAGCAGTTACCAACCACAGGGGGCTATGGGCACCTTC.

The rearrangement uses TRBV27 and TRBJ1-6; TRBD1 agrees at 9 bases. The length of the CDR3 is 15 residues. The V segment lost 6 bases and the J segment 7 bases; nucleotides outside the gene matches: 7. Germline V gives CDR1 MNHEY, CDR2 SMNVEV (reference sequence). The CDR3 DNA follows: TGTGCCAGCAGCCTCCGGGACAGGGCAAATTCACCCCTCCACTTT. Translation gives CASSLRDRANSPLHF.

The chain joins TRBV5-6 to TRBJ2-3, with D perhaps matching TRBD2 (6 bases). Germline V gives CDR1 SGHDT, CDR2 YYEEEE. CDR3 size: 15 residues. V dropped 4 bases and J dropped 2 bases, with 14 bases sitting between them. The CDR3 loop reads CASSRPRDFTDTQYF. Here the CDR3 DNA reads TGTGCCAGCAGCCGCCCCCGGGACTTCACAGATACGCAGTATTTT.

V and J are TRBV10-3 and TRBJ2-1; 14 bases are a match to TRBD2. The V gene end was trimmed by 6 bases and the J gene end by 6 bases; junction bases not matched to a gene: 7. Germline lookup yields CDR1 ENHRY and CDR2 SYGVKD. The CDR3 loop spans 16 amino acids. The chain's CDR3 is CAIRPRTSGRINEQFF. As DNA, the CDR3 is TGTGCCATCAGACCACGGACTAGCGGGAGGATCAATGAGCAGTTCTTC.

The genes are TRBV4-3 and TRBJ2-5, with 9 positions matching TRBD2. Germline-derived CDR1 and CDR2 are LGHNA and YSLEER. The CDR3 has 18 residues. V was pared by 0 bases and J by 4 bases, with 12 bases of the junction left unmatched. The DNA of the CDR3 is TGCGCCAGCAGCCAAGACTGGTTGGTAGCGGGAGAAGTAGAGACCCAGTACTTC. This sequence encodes CASSQDWLVAGEVETQYF.

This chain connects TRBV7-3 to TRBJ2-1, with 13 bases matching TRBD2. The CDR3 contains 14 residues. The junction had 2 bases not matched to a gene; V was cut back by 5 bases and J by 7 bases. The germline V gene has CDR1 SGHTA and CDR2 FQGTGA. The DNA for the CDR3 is TGTGCCAGCAGCCCACTAGCGGGGGGGAATGAGCAGTTCTTC. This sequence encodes CASSPLAGGNEQFF. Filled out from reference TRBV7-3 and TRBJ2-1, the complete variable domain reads GAGVSQTPSNKVTEKGKYVELRCDPISGHTALYWYRQSLGQGPEFLIYFQGTGAADDSGLPNDRFFAVRPEGSVSTLKIQRTERGDSAVYLCASSPLAGGNEQFFGPGTRLTVL.

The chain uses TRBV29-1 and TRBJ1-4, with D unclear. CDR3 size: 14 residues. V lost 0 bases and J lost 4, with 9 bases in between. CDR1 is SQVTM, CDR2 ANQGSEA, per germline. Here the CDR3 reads CSVEDRENNEKLFF. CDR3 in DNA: TGCAGCGTTGAAGACCGGGAGAATAATGAAAAACTGTTTTTT.

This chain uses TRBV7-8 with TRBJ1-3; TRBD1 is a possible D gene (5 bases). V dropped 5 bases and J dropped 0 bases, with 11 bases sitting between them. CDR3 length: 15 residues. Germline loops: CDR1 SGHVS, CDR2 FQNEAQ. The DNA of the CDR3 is TGTGCCAGCAGCATCAGGGACTACTCTGGAAACACCATATATTTT. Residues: CASSIRDYSGNTIYF.

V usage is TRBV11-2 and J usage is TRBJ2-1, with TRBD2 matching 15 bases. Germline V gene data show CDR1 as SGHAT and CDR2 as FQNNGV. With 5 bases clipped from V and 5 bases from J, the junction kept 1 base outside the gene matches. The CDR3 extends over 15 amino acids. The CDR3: CASSRTSGGDNEQFF. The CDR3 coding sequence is TGTGCCAGCAGCAGGACTAGCGGGGGGGACAATGAGCAGTTCTTC.

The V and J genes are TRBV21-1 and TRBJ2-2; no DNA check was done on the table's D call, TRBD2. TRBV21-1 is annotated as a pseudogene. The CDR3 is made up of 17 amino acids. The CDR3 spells CASSKEPTSVTTGELFF. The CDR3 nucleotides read TGTGCCAGCAGCAAAGAACCGACTAGCGTCACCACCGGGGAGCTGTTTTTT.

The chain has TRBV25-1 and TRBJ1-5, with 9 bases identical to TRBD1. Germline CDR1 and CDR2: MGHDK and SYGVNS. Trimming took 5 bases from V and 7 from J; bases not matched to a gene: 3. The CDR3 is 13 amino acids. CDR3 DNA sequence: TGTGCCAGCAGTACGACAGGGGGGCAGCCCCAGCATTTT. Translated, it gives CASSTTGGQPQHF.

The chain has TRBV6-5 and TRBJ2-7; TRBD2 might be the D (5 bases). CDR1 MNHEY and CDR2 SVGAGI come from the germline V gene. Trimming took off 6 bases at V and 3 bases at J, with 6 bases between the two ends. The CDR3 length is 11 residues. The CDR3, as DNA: TGTGCCAGCAGGGGGAGCTACGAGCAGTACTTC. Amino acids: CASRGSYEQYF.

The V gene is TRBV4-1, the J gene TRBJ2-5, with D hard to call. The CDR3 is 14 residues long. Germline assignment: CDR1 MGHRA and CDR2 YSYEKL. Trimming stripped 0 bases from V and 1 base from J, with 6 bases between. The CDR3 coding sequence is TGCGCCAGCAGCCAAGATCGCAGCCAAGAGACCCAGTACTTC. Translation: CASSQDRSQETQYF.

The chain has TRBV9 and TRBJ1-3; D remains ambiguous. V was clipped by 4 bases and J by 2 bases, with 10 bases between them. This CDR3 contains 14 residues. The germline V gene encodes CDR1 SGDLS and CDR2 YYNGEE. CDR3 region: CASSPPPTGNTIYF. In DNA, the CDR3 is TGTGCCAGCAGCCCCCCCCCAACTGGAAACACCATATATTTT.

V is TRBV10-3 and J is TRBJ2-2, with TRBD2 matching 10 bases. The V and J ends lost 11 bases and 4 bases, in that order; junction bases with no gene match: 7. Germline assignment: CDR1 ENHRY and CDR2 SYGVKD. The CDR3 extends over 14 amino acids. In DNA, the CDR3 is TGTGCCTCAACCCCTAGCGGGAGCACCGGGGAGCTGTTTTTT. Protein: CASTPSGSTGELFF.

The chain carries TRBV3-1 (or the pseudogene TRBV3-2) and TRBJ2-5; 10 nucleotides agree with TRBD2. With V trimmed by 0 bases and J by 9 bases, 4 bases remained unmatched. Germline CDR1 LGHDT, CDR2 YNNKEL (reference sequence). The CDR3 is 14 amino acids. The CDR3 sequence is CASSQDKRGGAQYF. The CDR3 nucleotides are TGTGCCAGCAGCCAAGATAAGCGGGGGGGCGCCCAGTACTTC.